The TCR beta chain under discussion was sequenced for a study of blood T cell repertoires in COVID-19. Germline loops: CDR1 SNHLY, CDR2 FYNNEI. The CDR3 sequence is 15 residues long. Participant age was roughly 18 to 95 years, and participants resided in approximately 25 US areas. Authors' processing steps: For nucleated cells, counts were estimated from reference gene primer amplification. The table came from immunoSEQ multiplex PCR; TCRdb's copy has only in-frame clones and leaves some out. The DNA gave D and trimming, while V, J and clone size come from that table. The repertoire includes some 250,000 clones, roughly 90% of them detected once, and 2.3% sits in the top ten. A word on this clone: At one end, the junction sequence differs from germline, possibly due to a read error.

The genes are TRBV2 and TRBJ1-3; D is uncertain. The sequenced sample consisted of PBMCs or T cells enriched from blood (not recorded which). The sequence derives from a middle-aged woman with acute COVID-19. CDR3 coding DNA: TGTGCCAGCAGAGAAGACTCATACTCTGGAAACACCATATATTTT. Protein product: CASREDSYSGNTIYF. Filled out from reference TRBV2 and TRBJ1-3, the complete variable domain reads EPEVTQTPSHQVTQMGQEVILRCVPISNHLYFYWYRQILGQKVEFLVSFYNNEISEKSEIFDDQFSVERPDGSNFTLKIRSTKLEDSAMYFCASREDSYSGNTIYFGEGSWLTVV.